This TCR beta chain was captured by sequencing in a study of blood T cell repertoires in COVID-19. TCRdb keeps only in-frame clones here, not all; method: immunoSEQ multiplex PCR. This sample has 90,000 to 120,000 clones, with about 86% found just once. CDR1 is MDHEN, CDR2 SYDVKM, per germline. V lost 5 bases and J lost 5; bases outside the gene matches: 6. The CDR3 contains 15 residues. The sequence was obtained from a woman aged 45-65 years who had recovered from COVID-19. The specimen sequenced was PBMCs or T cells enriched from blood (not recorded which). The chain combines TRBV28 with TRBJ2-1; 10 bases are shared with TRBD2. CDR3 region: CASSGSAGGNNEQFF. CDR3 nucleotides: TGTGCCAGCAGTGGGTCAGCGGGAGGGAACAATGAGCAGTTCTTC.